Below, 4 T cell receptor beta chains from the same sample are listed, as sequenced in a study of cytomegalovirus exposure and HLA in healthy donors. 60 Vbeta and 13 Jbeta primers were used in PCR. Sequencing was performed with immunoSEQ multiplex PCR; in TCRdb, only in-frame clones are kept and a portion is missing. This table has 85,000 to 130,000 clones, roughly four fifths appearing once. The sequenced sample consisted of PBMCs. All receptors derive from a male donor in good health and CMV-seropositive.

V gene TRBV28 combines with J gene TRBJ1-4, with TRBD1 as a possible D gene (6 bases). The length of the CDR3 is 15 residues. Germline V gives CDR1 MDHEN, CDR2 SYDVKM. V lost 6 bases and J lost 0, with 11 bases in between. CDR3: CASSQDRATNEKLFF. The CDR3 region has the DNA TGTGCCAGCAGCCAGGACAGAGCAACTAATGAAAAACTGTTTTTT.

The gene calls are TRBV4-3 and TRBJ2-2; the D is unclear. V was pared by 6 bases and J by 5 bases, with 13 bases between. Germline V gives CDR1 LGHNA, CDR2 YSLEER. This CDR3 spans 14 amino acids. The CDR3 loop is CASSPVTGTGELFF. The CDR3 DNA follows: TGCGCCAGCAGTCCCGTGACTGGGACCGGGGAGCTGTTTTTT.

CDR3 bases: TGTGCCTGGATTCCACAGGGGAGGAGCACCGGGGAGCTGTTTTTT. This translates into CAWIPQGRSTGELFF. The V gene is TRBV30, the J gene TRBJ2-2, with D possibly TRBD1 on 7 matching bases. V shed 4 bases and J shed 4 bases, with 16 bases lying between them. CDR1 is GTSNPN, CDR2 SVGIG, per germline (reference sequence). The CDR3 is made up of 15 amino acids.

This clone was seen more than once but under ten times. This chain connects TRBV6-1 to TRBJ1-4, with unresolved D. The germline CDR1 and CDR2 sequences are MNHNS and SASEGT. Trimming cost V 6 bases and J 5 bases, with 13 bases left between them. The CDR3 loop spans 14 amino acids. CDR3 sequence (DNA): TGTGCCAGCAGCCCCCGGGTAGCAAATGAAAAACTGTTTTTT. It codes for CASSPRVANEKLFF.